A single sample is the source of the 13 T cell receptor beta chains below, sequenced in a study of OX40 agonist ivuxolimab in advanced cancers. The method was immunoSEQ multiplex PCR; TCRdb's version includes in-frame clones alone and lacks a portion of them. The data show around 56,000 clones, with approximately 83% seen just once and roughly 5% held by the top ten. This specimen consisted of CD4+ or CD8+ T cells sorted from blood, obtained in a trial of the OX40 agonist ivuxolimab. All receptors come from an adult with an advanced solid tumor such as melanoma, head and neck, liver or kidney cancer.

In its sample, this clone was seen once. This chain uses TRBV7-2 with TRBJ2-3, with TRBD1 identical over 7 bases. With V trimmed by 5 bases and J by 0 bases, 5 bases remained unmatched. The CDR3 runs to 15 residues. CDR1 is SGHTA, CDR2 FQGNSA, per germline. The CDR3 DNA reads TGTGCCAGCAGCAAGCGGACAGGTAGCACAGATACGCAGTATTTT. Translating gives CASSKRTGSTDTQYF.

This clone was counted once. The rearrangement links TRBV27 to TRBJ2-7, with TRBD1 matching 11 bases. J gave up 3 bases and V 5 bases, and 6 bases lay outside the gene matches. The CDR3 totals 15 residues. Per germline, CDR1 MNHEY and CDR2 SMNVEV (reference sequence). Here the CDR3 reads CASSIWTGGSYEQYF. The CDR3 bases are TGTGCCAGCAGTATATGGACAGGGGGCAGCTACGAGCAGTACTTC.

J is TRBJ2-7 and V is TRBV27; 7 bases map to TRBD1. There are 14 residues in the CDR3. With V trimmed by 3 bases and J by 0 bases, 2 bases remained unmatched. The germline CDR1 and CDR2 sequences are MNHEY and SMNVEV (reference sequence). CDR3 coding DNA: TGTGCCAGCAGTTTCAGGGGGAGCTCCTACGAGCAGTACTTC. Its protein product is CASSFRGSSYEQYF.

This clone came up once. The chain's CDR3 is CASSIADGGRYGYTF. The CDR3 coding sequence is TGTGCCAGTAGTATAGCGGACGGGGGCCGCTACGGCTACACCTTC. V usage is TRBV19 and J usage is TRBJ1-2; perhaps TRBD1 as D (6 bases). The V and J ends lost 1 base and 8 bases respectively, with 17 bases between them. The CDR3 is 15 amino acids. The germline gives CDR1 LNHDA, CDR2 SQIVND (reference sequence).

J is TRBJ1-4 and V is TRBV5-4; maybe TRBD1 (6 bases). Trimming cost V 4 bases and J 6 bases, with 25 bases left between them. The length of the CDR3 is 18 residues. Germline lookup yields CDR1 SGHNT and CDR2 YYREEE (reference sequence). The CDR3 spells CASSKDLQVPGEDEKLFF. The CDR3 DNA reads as TGTGCCAGCAGCAAAGACCTGCAAGTCCCAGGGGAGGATGAAAAACTGTTTTTT.

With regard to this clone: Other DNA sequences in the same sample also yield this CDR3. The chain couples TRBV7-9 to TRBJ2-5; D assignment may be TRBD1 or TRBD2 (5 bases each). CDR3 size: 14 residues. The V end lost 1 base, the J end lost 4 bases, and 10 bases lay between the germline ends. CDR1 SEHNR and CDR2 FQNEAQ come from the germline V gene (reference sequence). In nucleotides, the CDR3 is TGTGCCAGCAGCTTAGTGCAGGGAGCAGAGACCCAGTACTTC. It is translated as CASSLVQGAETQYF.

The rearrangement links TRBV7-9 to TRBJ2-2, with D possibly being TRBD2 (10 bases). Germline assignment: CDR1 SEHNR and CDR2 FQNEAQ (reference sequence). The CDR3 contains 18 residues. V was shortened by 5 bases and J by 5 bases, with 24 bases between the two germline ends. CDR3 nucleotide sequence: TGTGCCAGCAGCGAACAGGGGGCCCTAGCGGGAGTGACCGGGGAGCTGTTTTTT. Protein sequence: CASSEQGALAGVTGELFF. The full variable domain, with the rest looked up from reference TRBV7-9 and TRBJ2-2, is DTGVSQNPRHKITKRGQNVTFRCDPISEHNRLYWYRQTLGQGPEFLTYFQNEAQLEKSRLLSDRFSAERPKGSFSTLEIQRTEQGDSAMYLCASSEQGALAGVTGELFFGEGSRLTVL.

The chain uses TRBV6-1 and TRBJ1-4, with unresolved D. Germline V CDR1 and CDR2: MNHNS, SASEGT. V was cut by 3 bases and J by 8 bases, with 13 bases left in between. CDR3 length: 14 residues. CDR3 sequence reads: CASSDGAAWEKLFF. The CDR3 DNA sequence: TGTGCCAGCAGTGACGGAGCCGCGTGGGAAAAACTGTTTTTT.

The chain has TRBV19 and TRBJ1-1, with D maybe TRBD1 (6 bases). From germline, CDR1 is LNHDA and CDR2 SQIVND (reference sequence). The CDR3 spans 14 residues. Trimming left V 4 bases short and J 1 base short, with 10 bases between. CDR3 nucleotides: TGTGCCAGTAGTAGGGGGGCTGGGAACACTGAAGCTTTCTTT. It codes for CASSRGAGNTEAFF.

The CDR3, as DNA: TGTGCCAGCAGTTCGGGAATAACAGATACGCAGTATTTT. Protein sequence: CASSSGITDTQYF. The chain uses TRBV9 and TRBJ2-3, with D perhaps TRBD2 (5 bases). V was clipped by 5 bases and J by 3 bases, with 10 bases between them. This CDR3 is 13 amino acids long. In germline, CDR1 is SGDLS, CDR2 YYNGEE.

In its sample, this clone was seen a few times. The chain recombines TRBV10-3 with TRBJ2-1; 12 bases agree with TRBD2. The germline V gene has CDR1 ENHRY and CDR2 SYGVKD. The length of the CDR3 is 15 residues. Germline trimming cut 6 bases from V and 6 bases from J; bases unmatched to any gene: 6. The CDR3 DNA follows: TGTGCCATCAGCCCGGGACTAGCGGGCCTCAATGAGCAGTTCTTC. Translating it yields CAISPGLAGLNEQFF.

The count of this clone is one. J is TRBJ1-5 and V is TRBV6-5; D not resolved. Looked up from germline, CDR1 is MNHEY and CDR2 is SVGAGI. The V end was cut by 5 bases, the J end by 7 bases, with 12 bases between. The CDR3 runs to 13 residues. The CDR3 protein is CASSAQQRQPQHF. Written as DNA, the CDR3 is TGTGCCAGCAGTGCACAGCAACGCCAGCCCCAGCATTTT.

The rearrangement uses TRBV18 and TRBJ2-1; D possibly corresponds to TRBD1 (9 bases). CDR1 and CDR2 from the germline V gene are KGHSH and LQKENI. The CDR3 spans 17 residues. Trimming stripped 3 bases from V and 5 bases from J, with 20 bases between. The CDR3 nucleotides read TGTGCCAGCTCACCCCGGGGGGGGACAGGGTTCGACAATGAGCAGTTCTTC. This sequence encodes CASSPRGGTGFDNEQFF.